The TCR beta chain described here comes from a study of post-analysis software for immune sequencing data. On the study more broadly: Several disease courses (relapsing-remitting, secondary progressive and progressive-relapsing) of multiple sclerosis were included.

In its sample, this clonotype was seen a few times. Its specificity is not known. Study-level results: Compared with controls, patients showed significantly lower normalized Chao1 diversity. About five TRBV segments were more frequent in patients than controls; TRBV5-6, TRBV5-1 and TRBV20-1 belonged to this group. Analysis by F measure revealed that same-batch samples clustered strongly together.

Unique molecular identifiers were built into the TCR beta cDNA libraries. T cells numbering roughly 0.9 to 10 million yielded cDNA molecules that totaled roughly 0.5 million. In TCRdb, the PCR reads were re-called with MiXCR into one record per CDR3 protein. The sample includes roughly 700,000 distinct CDR3 sequences, just under 30% of them seen just once. Germline CDR1 and CDR2: SGHDN and FVKESK. The ends lost 4 bases at V and 1 base at J; junction bases unmatched: 7. There are 16 residues in the CDR3. The rearrangement uses TRBV14 and TRBJ2-5; 9 bases agree with TRBD1. Specimen: blood. The receptor comes from a girl between 5 and 17 years old with multiple sclerosis. CDR3 region: CASSPTGGAVQETQYF. The CDR3 coding sequence is TGTGCCAGCAGCCCTACAGGGGGCGCGGTCCAAGAGACCCAGTACTTC.